Sequencing of this TCR beta chain was carried out in a study of T-cell reconstitution after alpha-beta-depleted transplantation in children. V was pared by 4 bases and J by 2 bases, with 16 bases between. Germline V gene lookup returns CDR1 SGHRS and CDR2 YFSETQ. The CDR3 sequence is 16 residues long. Unique molecular identifiers were incorporated during preparation of the TCRbeta library. TCRdb re-derived calls from the PCR reads in MiXCR, one entry per CDR3 protein. The sample has almost 600,000 distinct CDR3 sequences, over 20% seen once; the top ten hold around 36%. Study-level results: Reportedly, roughly two months post-transplant, alpha-beta T cells arose from several hundred expanded graft clones. T-cell counts and diversity at one year post-transplant came mainly from newly produced T cells.

The sample holds a few counts of this clonotype. Its antigen is currently unknown. Specimen: PBMCs, collected before TCRalphabeta/CD19-depleted stem cell transplant. The receptor was derived from a boy younger than two with Wiskott-Aldrich syndrome, due to receive a stem cell transplant. The gene calls are TRBV5-1 and TRBJ2-1, with D tentatively TRBD2 (6 bases). The CDR3 DNA is TGCGCCAGCAGCCTGGAGGGCCAGGGTACCTACAATGAGCAGTTCTTC. Protein product: CASSLEGQGTYNEQFF.